Described below is a single T cell receptor beta chain sequence and its context. Its antigen is not identified. This sample was taken from a study of cytomegalovirus exposure and HLA in healthy donors. Turning to the study itself: Inside one of the first data releases sat around 80 million unique TCRs taken from HLA-typed donors. Study-level points and caveats: Across HLA loci, a later analysis found differing TCR association rates, with DRB1 most and HLA-C fewest.

Amplification used 60 Vbeta primers and 13 Jbeta primers. Measured with immunoSEQ multiplex PCR; TCRdb has only the in-frame clones, and not every one. This sample has about 120,000 clones, with about 74% found just once. V lost 6 bases and J lost 5, with 19 bases in between. The CDR3 spans 15 residues. Germline-derived CDR1 and CDR2 are MNHEY and SVGAGI. The sequencing input was PBMCs. This clonotype was sampled from a male donor in good health and CMV-seronegative. The chain joins TRBV6-5 to TRBJ1-2, with a possible D match to TRBD1 (5 bases). Written as DNA, the CDR3 is TGTGCCAGCAGGGATCCTCGGGGGGGTAATTATGGCTACACCTTC. Its protein product is CASRDPRGGNYGYTF.